The present T cell receptor (beta chain) was sequenced within a study of blood T cells in healthy people across ages. Study-wide findings and caveats: When set beside aged donors, long-lived donors presented more naive CD4+ cells and higher diversity. A roughly linear fall in TCR beta diversity per million T cells was seen with increasing age. A strong correlation was seen between TCR beta diversity and naive T cell percentage.

Together with a sample-barcoded 5' primer, a J-beta primer mix was included in a second PCR lasting about 7 to 11 cycles. MiXCR, run by TCRdb on the 5' RACE reads, gives a single entry per CDR3 protein. The sample carries more than 1.4 million distinct CDR3 sequences, about 43% recorded once. Comment on this clonotype: What it recognizes is unknown.

V shed 4 bases and J shed 3 bases, with 15 bases lying between them. The CDR3 runs to 15 residues. The germline V gene encodes CDR1 SGHVS and CDR2 FNYEAQ. Donors gave around 9.8 milliliters of peripheral blood apiece. Sequenced: blood. The chain is built from TRBV7-6 and TRBJ1-1, with D possibly matching TRBD1 (5 bases). The origin of this receptor is a woman younger than 30 in good health. DNA for the CDR3: TGTGCCAGCAGCTCTCAGACCCGGGGGGACACTGAAGCTTTCTTT. It specifies CASSSQTRGDTEAFF.